What follows is one TCR beta chain and its context. To make TCR beta libraries, researchers used iRepertoire HTBI primers and Arm-PCR of CDR3 regions. TCRdb reanalysed the multiplex PCR reads using MiXCR and keeps one entry per CDR3 protein. Of approximately 440,000 distinct CDR3 sequences in the sample, roughly 15% were seen once. These data come from a study of regulatory T cells in long-lasting Graves disease. Documented time point: newly diagnosed GD, antithyroid drugs for less than 3 months. Extracted PBMC RNA gave rise to the TCR library. These same data were also listed under a study on T cells in Graves' hyperthyroidism and ophthalmopathy.

This TCR came from a man aged 35-49 years with Graves disease. Material: peripheral blood mononuclear cells (PBMCs), obtained at new diagnosis, from a patient treated with antithyroid drugs.

CDR3 nucleotides: TGTGCCAGCAGCCACAACGTCAGGGGGGGCCTCCATCGCGGCACCGGGGAGCTGTTTTTT. Amino acid sequence: CASSHNVRGGLHRGTGELFF. The V call is TRBV7-9, the J call TRBJ2-2, with D perhaps given as TRBD1 or TRBD2 (7 bases each). This CDR3 has 20 residues. Germline CDR1 is SEHNR and CDR2 is FQNEAQ (reference sequence). V dropped 5 bases and J dropped 4 bases, with 29 bases sitting between them.